A single sample gave rise to the 6 T cell receptor beta chains below, sequenced in a study of PD-1 blockade in classical Hodgkin lymphoma. Produced via immunoSEQ multiplex PCR; TCRdb's table is partial and in-frame only. The data show 30,000 to 40,000 clones, with around 82% seen just once and 32% held by the top ten. No patient escaped relapse after autologous stem cell transplantation, and brentuximab vedotin exposure varied. The sample was peripheral blood mononuclear cells (PBMCs), taken at baseline. Every receptor here comes from a human donor with classical Hodgkin lymphoma.

The rearrangement joins TRBV7-2 to TRBJ2-7; 8 bases are a match to TRBD2. The CDR3 totals 14 residues. CDR1 is SGHTA, CDR2 FQGNSA, per germline. V shed 4 bases and J 2 bases; nucleotides not matched to a gene: 4. The CDR3 region is CASSSNGGAYEQYF. CDR3 DNA sequence: TGTGCCAGCAGCTCCAACGGGGGGGCCTACGAGCAGTACTTC.

This clone occurred once. The genes are TRBV6-5 and TRBJ1-5; D is unclear. The V and J ends lost 5 bases and 7 bases respectively, with 15 bases between them. Germline V gives CDR1 MNHEY, CDR2 SVGAGI. CDR3 size: 14 residues. The CDR3 is CASSAKRVGQPQHF. The CDR3 DNA reads as TGTGCCAGCAGTGCCAAGAGGGTGGGACAGCCCCAGCATTTT.

V gene TRBV4-3 combines with J gene TRBJ2-3; 7 nucleotides align to TRBD2. This CDR3 has 16 amino acids. Per the germline V gene, CDR1 is LGHNA and CDR2 is YSLEER. The V and J ends lost 5 bases and 3 bases, in that order; junction bases with no gene match: 11. The CDR3 reads CASSVSPAGLTDTQYF. The CDR3 DNA reads TGCGCCAGCAGCGTGTCTCCAGCGGGGTTGACAGATACGCAGTATTTT.

This chain joins TRBV30 and TRBJ2-1; TRBD2 is a possible D gene (5 bases). The CDR3 loop spans 11 amino acids. Between the trimmed V and J ends, which lost 1 base and 9 bases, there was a span of 7 bases. Germline V gene lookup returns CDR1 GTSNPN and CDR2 SVGIG (reference sequence). The CDR3 DNA reads as TGTGCCTGGAGTGGGGAGCTTGAGCAGTTCTTC. As protein: CAWSGELEQFF.

V is TRBV11-3 and J is TRBJ2-3, with a possible D match to TRBD2 (6 bases). CDR1 is SGHNT, CDR2 YENEEA, per germline. The CDR3 runs 13 residues. V gave up 1 base and J gave up 4 bases, with 6 bases separating them. The CDR3 reads CASSLAGADTQYF. The CDR3, as DNA: TGTGCCAGCAGCTTAGCGGGGGCAGATACGCAGTATTTT.

The V and J genes are TRBV7-3 and TRBJ1-2; weak D call: TRBD1 (6 bases). The CDR3 is 13 residues long. V shed 1 base and J shed 7 bases, with 10 bases lying between them. Germline CDR1 and CDR2: SGHTA and FQGTGA. CDR3 region: CASSLNGGGGYTF. The CDR3 coding sequence is TGTGCCAGCAGCTTAAACGGGGGCGGTGGCTACACCTTC.